The rows below give T cell receptor beta chains drawn from one sample of a study of T-cell reconstitution after alpha-beta-depleted transplantation in children. TCRdb analysed the PCR reads with MiXCR anew, one entry per CDR3 protein. The sample holds hundreds of thousands of distinct CDR3 sequences, about an eighth seen once. The sample here was PBMCs, taken before TCRalphabeta/CD19-depleted stem cell transplant. These TCRs come from a girl aged 2-10 years with congenital amegakaryocytic thrombocytopenia, due to receive a stem cell transplant. Each CDR3 is given with its conserved first and last residue. A D gene is named only where the DNA matches it firmly. Only some rows state a clone size, as once, few, many or a class for expanded clones.

abundance: many; d_gene: .; j_gene: TRBJ2-3; v_gene: TRBV29-1; CDR3nt: TGCAGCGTTGTAACTAGGCTCACAGATACGCAGTATTTT; CDR3aa: CSVVTRLTDTQYF
abundance: many; d_gene: .; j_gene: TRBJ2-5; v_gene: TRBV6-1; CDR3nt: TGTGCCAGCAGTCTCACCCGGCATGGAGAGACCCAGTACTTC; CDR3aa: CASSLTRHGETQYF
abundance: .; d_gene: TRBD2; j_gene: TRBJ2-7; v_gene: TRBV19; CDR3nt: TGTGCCAGTAGTATCTTTCGTACTAGCGGGACCCTCTACGAGCAGTACTTC; CDR3aa: CASSIFRTSGTLYEQYF
abundance: many; d_gene: .; j_gene: TRBJ2-7; v_gene: TRBV5-1; CDR3nt: TGCGCCAGCAGCTTGTATAGCGAGTACGAGCAGTACTTC; CDR3aa: CASSLYSEYEQYF
abundance: many; d_gene: .; j_gene: TRBJ2-7; v_gene: TRBV11-2; CDR3nt: TGTGCCAGCAGCTTAGACAGGGGAACTTACGAGCAGTACTTC; CDR3aa: CASSLDRGTYEQYF
abundance: few; d_gene: .; j_gene: TRBJ1-2; v_gene: TRBV20-1; CDR3nt: TGCAGTGCTAGAGATCTAGGGGGGAACAACTATGGCTACACCTTC; CDR3aa: CSARDLGGNNYGYTF
abundance: few; d_gene: .; j_gene: TRBJ2-3; v_gene: TRBV19; CDR3nt: TGTGCCAGTGCAGACAACACAGATACGCAGTATTTT; CDR3aa: CASADNTDTQYF
abundance: many; d_gene: TRBD1; j_gene: TRBJ2-7; v_gene: TRBV29-1; CDR3nt: TGCAGCGTGGGACAGAGCTCCTACGAGCAGTACTTC; CDR3aa: CSVGQSSYEQYF
abundance: .; d_gene: .; j_gene: TRBJ1-2; v_gene: TRBV7-2; CDR3nt: TGTGCCAGCAGCCCCACAGGGAGTAACGGCTACACCTTC; CDR3aa: CASSPTGSNGYTF
abundance: .; d_gene: .; j_gene: TRBJ2-1; v_gene: TRBV7-2; CDR3nt: TGTGCCAGCAGCTTAGAAGGGACACCAACCTACAATGAGCAGTTCTTC; CDR3aa: CASSLEGTPTYNEQFF
abundance: .; d_gene: .; j_gene: TRBJ1-1; v_gene: TRBV19; CDR3nt: TGTGCCAGTAGTATAGATCCTGTAATGAACACTGAAGCTTTCTTT; CDR3aa: CASSIDPVMNTEAFF
abundance: many; d_gene: TRBD2; j_gene: TRBJ2-1; v_gene: TRBV7-3; CDR3nt: TGTGCCAGCAGCTTACGGATTGGGGCGGGAGGATCTTACAATGAGCAGTTCTTC; CDR3aa: CASSLRIGAGGSYNEQFF
abundance: once; d_gene: .; j_gene: TRBJ2-2; v_gene: TRBV11-2; CDR3nt: TGTGCCACCCGGGACGACACCGGGGAGCTGTTTTTT; CDR3aa: CATRDDTGELFF
abundance: many; d_gene: TRBD2; j_gene: TRBJ2-1; v_gene: TRBV20-1; CDR3nt: TGCAGTGCTAGCGCAGCTAGCGGGAGATACAATGAGCAGTTCTTC; CDR3aa: CSASAASGRYNEQFF
abundance: many; d_gene: .; j_gene: TRBJ1-5; v_gene: TRBV12-3/TRBV12-4; CDR3nt: TGTGCCAGCAGTTCAACAGGATACGGGCAGCCCCAGCATTTT; CDR3aa: CASSSTGYGQPQHF
abundance: .; d_gene: TRBD2; j_gene: TRBJ2-7; v_gene: TRBV10-3; CDR3nt: TGTGCCATCAGCCCTACTAGCGGCTACGAGCAGTACTTC; CDR3aa: CAISPTSGYEQYF
abundance: .; d_gene: .; j_gene: TRBJ2-1; v_gene: TRBV20-1; CDR3nt: TGCAGTGCTAGAGATACCGGGAGACCCTACAATGAGCAGTTCTTC; CDR3aa: CSARDTGRPYNEQFF
abundance: .; d_gene: .; j_gene: TRBJ2-7; v_gene: TRBV29-1; CDR3nt: TGCAGCGTCCGCATCCGGGGGACAGTCTACGAGCAGTACTTC; CDR3aa: CSVRIRGTVYEQYF
abundance: .; d_gene: TRBD2; j_gene: TRBJ2-7; v_gene: TRBV7-9; CDR3nt: TGTGCCAGCAGCCCGATACTAGCGGGTATTCACGAGCAGTACTTC; CDR3aa: CASSPILAGIHEQYF
abundance: few; d_gene: .; j_gene: TRBJ1-1; v_gene: TRBV6-5; CDR3nt: TGTGCCAGCAGTTTTCCAACAGGAAGCACTGAAGCTTTCTTT; CDR3aa: CASSFPTGSTEAFF
abundance: .; d_gene: .; j_gene: TRBJ1-1; v_gene: TRBV6-5; CDR3nt: TGTGCCAGCAGACATGGATCTGAAGCTTTCTTT; CDR3aa: CASRHGSEAFF
abundance: many; d_gene: TRBD1; j_gene: TRBJ2-2; v_gene: TRBV12-3/TRBV12-4; CDR3nt: TGTGCCAGCAGTTTTACAGGGGCGGGTTTTGGCGGGGAGCTGTTTTTT; CDR3aa: CASSFTGAGFGGELFF
abundance: few; d_gene: .; j_gene: TRBJ2-1; v_gene: TRBV27; CDR3nt: TGTGCCAGCAGTTGGGGAGGCTCGGGATACAATGAGCAGTTCTTC; CDR3aa: CASSWGGSGYNEQFF
abundance: few; d_gene: TRBD1; j_gene: TRBJ2-3; v_gene: TRBV5-1; CDR3nt: TGCGCCAGCAGCTTGACTTTGACAGGGGCGACAGATACGCAGTATTTT; CDR3aa: CASSLTLTGATDTQYF
abundance: many; d_gene: .; j_gene: TRBJ2-1; v_gene: TRBV20-1; CDR3nt: TGCAGTGCTCCCCAGGACTCTACACACAATGAGCAGTTCTTC; CDR3aa: CSAPQDSTHNEQFF
abundance: .; d_gene: .; j_gene: TRBJ2-3; v_gene: TRBV10-2; CDR3nt: TGCGCCAGCACCTATCGGGCTAGCGAGACAGATACGCAGTATTTT; CDR3aa: CASTYRASETDTQYF
abundance: .; d_gene: TRBD2; j_gene: TRBJ2-1; v_gene: TRBV27; CDR3nt: TGTGCCAGCAGTTTAACGGTGGCGGGGGTTTTCTACAATGAGCAGTTCTTC; CDR3aa: CASSLTVAGVFYNEQFF
abundance: few; d_gene: TRBD2; j_gene: TRBJ2-2; v_gene: TRBV28; CDR3nt: TGTGCCAGCAGGGCGGGACTAGCCTTCACCGGGGAGCTGTTTTTT; CDR3aa: CASRAGLAFTGELFF
abundance: few; d_gene: .; j_gene: TRBJ2-4; v_gene: TRBV13; CDR3nt: TGTGCCAGCAGCTTAGGGCTCCCCCGATGGCACTTC; CDR3aa: CASSLGLPRWHF
abundance: .; d_gene: TRBD1; j_gene: TRBJ1-4; v_gene: TRBV7-2; CDR3nt: TGTGCCAGCAGCTCTCTGCCAGGGGGTAGTGAAAAACTGTTTTTT; CDR3aa: CASSSLPGGSEKLFF
abundance: many; d_gene: .; j_gene: TRBJ2-4; v_gene: TRBV20-1; CDR3nt: TGCAGTGCGGAGCCCGACGCCAAAAACATTCAGTACTTC; CDR3aa: CSAEPDAKNIQYF
abundance: few; d_gene: .; j_gene: TRBJ2-7; v_gene: TRBV5-6; CDR3nt: TGTGCCAGCAGCTTGTATGTGCTGCCCGAGGGGCAGGTGCAGTACTTC; CDR3aa: CASSLYVLPEGQVQYF
abundance: many; d_gene: .; j_gene: TRBJ2-2; v_gene: TRBV12-3/TRBV12-4; CDR3nt: TGTGCCAGCAGTTTGTCGCCCGGGGAGCTGTTTTTT; CDR3aa: CASSLSPGELFF
abundance: .; d_gene: .; j_gene: TRBJ1-1; v_gene: TRBV18; CDR3nt: TGTGCCAGCTCACCAGAAATCGCGGCTGAAGCTTTCTTT; CDR3aa: CASSPEIAAEAFF
abundance: many; d_gene: TRBD2; j_gene: TRBJ2-3; v_gene: TRBV5-1; CDR3nt: TGCGCCAGCAAAACTAGCGGGAGAGGGAGGGCGAATACGCAGTATTTT; CDR3aa: CASKTSGRGRANTQYF
abundance: few; d_gene: TRBD2; j_gene: TRBJ2-1; v_gene: TRBV4-1; CDR3nt: TGCGCCAGCAGCCAATATCCGCAACTAGCGGGAGGGTCCTACAATGAGCAGTTCTTC; CDR3aa: CASSQYPQLAGGSYNEQFF
abundance: few; d_gene: .; j_gene: TRBJ2-5; v_gene: TRBV5-1; CDR3nt: TGCGCCAGCAGCCGACAGGTACACCTTCAAGAGACCCAGTACTTC; CDR3aa: CASSRQVHLQETQYF
abundance: .; d_gene: .; j_gene: TRBJ2-2; v_gene: TRBV4-1; CDR3nt: TGCGCCAGCAGCCAAGGGTCCAACACCGGGGAGCTGTTTTTT; CDR3aa: CASSQGSNTGELFF
abundance: .; d_gene: .; j_gene: TRBJ1-1; v_gene: TRBV28; CDR3nt: TGTGCCAGCAGCCGCCGGACAGCCACGCACACTGAAGCTTTCTTT; CDR3aa: CASSRRTATHTEAFF
abundance: many; d_gene: .; j_gene: TRBJ2-2; v_gene: TRBV2; CDR3nt: TGTGCCAGCAGTGAGAGCGCTTCCGGGGAGCTGTTTTTT; CDR3aa: CASSESASGELFF
abundance: many; d_gene: .; j_gene: TRBJ2-7; v_gene: TRBV7-2; CDR3nt: TGTGCCAGCAGCTTTGTGGGACCCCTTGGGGAGCAGTACTTC; CDR3aa: CASSFVGPLGEQYF
abundance: few; d_gene: .; j_gene: TRBJ2-7; v_gene: TRBV5-1; CDR3nt: TGCGCCAGCAGCTTGGAAGGGGGACACCCATTCGAGCAGTACTTC; CDR3aa: CASSLEGGHPFEQYF
abundance: .; d_gene: .; j_gene: TRBJ1-1; v_gene: TRBV20-1; CDR3nt: TGCAGTGCTAGAGGTTCGGCATACCGTGAAGCTTTCTTT; CDR3aa: CSARGSAYREAFF
abundance: .; d_gene: .; j_gene: TRBJ2-5; v_gene: TRBV20-1; CDR3nt: TGCAGTGCTAGGGCGCTGTTCGAAGAGACCCAGTACTTC; CDR3aa: CSARALFEETQYF